This T cell receptor (beta chain) came from a study of blood T cells in healthy people across ages. Alongside a J-beta primer mix, a sample-barcoded 5' primer served in a second PCR lasting about 7 to 11 cycles. One entry per CDR3 protein, called by TCRdb with MiXCR from the 5' RACE reads. The sample includes approximately 810,000 distinct CDR3 sequences, roughly 34% of them seen just once. CDR3 length equals 13 residues. CDR1 is SGHRS, CDR2 YFSETQ, per germline. As regards this clonotype: Given a much more abundant clone one base away, this may be a read error.

The chain has TRBV5-1 and TRBJ2-5; D not resolved. The origin of this receptor is a man between 18 and 35 years old in good health. The sequenced material came from blood. The CDR3 DNA reads as TGCGCCAGCAGCCCTCTGGGATCCTACGAGCAGTGCTTC. It yields the protein CASSPLGSYEQCF.